These 2 T cell receptor beta chains came from one sample sequenced in a study of blood T cell repertoires in COVID-19. This table comes from immunoSEQ multiplex PCR, and its TCRdb copy is limited to in-frame clones, with some not included. The table has roughly 100,000 clones, roughly nine tenths seen once; the top ten hold 17%. What was sequenced was peripheral blood. The receptors come from a woman at least 80 years old in a cohort sampled during active COVID-19.

The chain is built from TRBV18 and TRBJ1-5; D may be TRBD1 (6 bases). V lost 6 bases and J lost 3, with 18 bases in between. CDR1 is KGHSH, CDR2 LQKENI, per germline. The CDR3 has 16 residues. This chain's CDR3 is CASSPGGGRLNQPQHF. The CDR3 nucleotides are TGTGCCAGCTCCCCTGGGGGGGGGCGTCTCAATCAGCCCCAGCATTTT.

The V gene is TRBV25-1, the J gene TRBJ2-1, with D perhaps TRBD2 (6 bases). The CDR3 has 15 residues. Trimming removed 8 bases from V and 1 base from J, with 15 bases in between. The germline gives CDR1 MGHDK, CDR2 SYGVNS. The CDR3 reads CASGLSGGSYNEQFF. DNA for the CDR3: TGTGCCAGCGGACTTAGTGGGGGGTCCTACAATGAGCAGTTCTTC.